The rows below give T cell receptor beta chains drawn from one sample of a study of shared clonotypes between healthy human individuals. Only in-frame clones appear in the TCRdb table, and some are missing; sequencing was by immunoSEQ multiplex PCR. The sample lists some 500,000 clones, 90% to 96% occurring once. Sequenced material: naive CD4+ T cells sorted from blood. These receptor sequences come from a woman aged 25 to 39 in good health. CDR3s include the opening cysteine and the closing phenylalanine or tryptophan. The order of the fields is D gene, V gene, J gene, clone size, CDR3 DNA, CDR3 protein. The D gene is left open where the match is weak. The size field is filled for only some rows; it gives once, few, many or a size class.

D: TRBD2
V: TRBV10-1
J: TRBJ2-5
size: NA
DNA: TGCGCCAGCAGTGACGGGACTAGCGGGAGGGGAGAGACCCAGTACTTC
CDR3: CASSDGTSGRGETQYF

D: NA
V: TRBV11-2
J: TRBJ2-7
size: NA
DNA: TGTGCCAGCAGCTTAGGCTTGACCAACGAGCAGTACTTC
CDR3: CASSLGLTNEQYF

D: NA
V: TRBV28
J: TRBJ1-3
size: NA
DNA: TGTGCCAGCAGTTTAGTGGTAGGGTCCTCTGGAAACACCATATATTTT
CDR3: CASSLVVGSSGNTIYF

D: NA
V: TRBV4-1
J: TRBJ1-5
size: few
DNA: TGCGCCAGCAGCCGGGCGGAGGGGCCCCAGCATTTT
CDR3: CASSRAEGPQHF

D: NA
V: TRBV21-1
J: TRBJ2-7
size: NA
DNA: TGTGCCAGCAGCAAAGCTCGGGGAAGAGGCTACGAGCAGTACTTC
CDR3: CASSKARGRGYEQYF

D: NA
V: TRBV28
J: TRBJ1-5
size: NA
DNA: TGTGCCAGCAGCGACAGCTTCGATCAGCCCCAGCATTTT
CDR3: CASSDSFDQPQHF

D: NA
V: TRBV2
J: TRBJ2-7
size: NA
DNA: TGTGCCAGCCCATCTCGGGACGGAGTTTACGAGCAGTACTTC
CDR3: CASPSRDGVYEQYF

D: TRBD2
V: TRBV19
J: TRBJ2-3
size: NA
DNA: TGTGCCAGTAGTATATCGCGGGGGACCACAGATACGCAGTATTTT
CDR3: CASSISRGTTDTQYF

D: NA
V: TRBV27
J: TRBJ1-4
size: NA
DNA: TGTGCCAGCAGTCCGAACCCAGAAATCAATGAAAAACTGTTTTTT
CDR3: CASSPNPEINEKLFF

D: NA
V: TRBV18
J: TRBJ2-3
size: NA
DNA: TGTGCCAGCTCACCAACAGGATTCACAGATACGCAGTATTTT
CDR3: CASSPTGFTDTQYF

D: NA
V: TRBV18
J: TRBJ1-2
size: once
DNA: TGTGCCAGCTCACCACCCACAGGCGTACATGGCTACACCTTC
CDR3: CASSPPTGVHGYTF

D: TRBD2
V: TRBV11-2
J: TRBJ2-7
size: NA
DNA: TGTGCCAGCAGGCTAGCGGGCAACTACGAGCAGTACTTC
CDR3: CASRLAGNYEQYF

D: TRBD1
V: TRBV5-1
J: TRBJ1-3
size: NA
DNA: TGCGCCAGCAGCTTGGGCGGGACAGAAGGAAACACCATATATTTT
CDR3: CASSLGGTEGNTIYF

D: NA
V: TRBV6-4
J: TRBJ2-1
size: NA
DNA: TGTGCCAGCAAGGCGGATAGCTCCTACAATGAGCAGTTCTTC
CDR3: CASKADSSYNEQFF

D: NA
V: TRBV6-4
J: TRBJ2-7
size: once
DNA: TGTGCCAGCAGTGAGAACGGGTATGGCGAGCAGTACTTC
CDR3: CASSENGYGEQYF

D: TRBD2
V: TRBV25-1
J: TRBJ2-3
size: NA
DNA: TGTGCCAGCAGTGATGAGCGGGAGGTCACAGATACGCAGTATTTT
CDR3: CASSDEREVTDTQYF

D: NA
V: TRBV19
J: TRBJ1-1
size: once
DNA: TGTGCCAGTAGGACGTCCGCGGGCACTGAAGCTTTCTTT
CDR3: CASRTSAGTEAFF